This TCR beta chain was observed in a study of CD8 T cells in Susac syndrome. This CDR3 has 14 residues. The ends were cut back, 5 bases at V and 4 bases at J, with 14 bases in the middle. Per germline, CDR1 LNHDA and CDR2 SQIVND (reference sequence). It was with random hexamers that roughly 0.45 to 1 ug RNA was reverse transcribed. TCR beta CDR3 was amplified by immunoSEQ covering 54 Vbeta and 13 Jbeta. TCRdb recomputed calls from the immunoSEQ multiplex PCR reads with MiXCR, one row per CDR3 protein. The sample records about 210,000 distinct CDR3 sequences, 85% to 95% being singletons. TEMRA cells were enriched by FACS, and CD4+ and CD8+ T cells were negatively isolated.

The receptor was isolated from a human donor with Susac syndrome. V gene TRBV19 combines with J gene TRBJ2-5; a possible D gene is TRBD1 (6 bases). The sample was CD4+ T cells from PBMCs. The CDR3 sequence: CASSSPGAPETQYF. DNA for the CDR3: TGTGCCAGTAGTTCGCCAGGGGCTCCAGAGACCCAGTACTTC. The full variable domain, completed using reference TRBV19 and TRBJ2-5, is DGGITQSPKYLFRKEGQNVTLSCEQNLNHDAMYWYRQDPGQGLRLIYYSQIVNDFQKGDIAEGYSVSREKKESFPLTVTSAQKNPTAFYLCASSSPGAPETQYFGPGTRLLVL.